The 32 T cell receptor beta chains given below trace back to one sample, sequenced in a study of control samples from healthy donors and cancer patients. TCRdb's table, derived via immunoSEQ multiplex PCR, lists solely in-frame clones and lacks some. Seen here are fewer than 95,000 clones, around 86% observed once, and the top ten hold under 25%. The sample consisted of blood. The origin of the receptors is a man aged 25 to 45 in good health.

The chain links TRBV7-9 to TRBJ1-2; D is uncertain. With 3 bases removed from V and 10 bases from J, the gap between germline ends came to 15 bases. The CDR3 totals 13 residues. Germline CDR1 reads SEHNR; CDR2 reads FQNEAQ (reference sequence). The CDR3 sequence is CASSFSLTGDYTF. The CDR3 DNA reads as TGTGCCAGCAGCTTCTCGTTGACCGGGGACTACACCTTC.

CDR3 in amino acids: CASTRQSSDTGELFF. For the CDR3, the DNA is TGCGCCAGCACCCGACAGTCTTCGGACACCGGGGAGCTGTTTTTT. The V call is TRBV5-1, the J call TRBJ2-2; D possibly corresponds to TRBD1 (5 bases). In germline, CDR1 is SGHRS, CDR2 YFSETQ. Trimming took off 6 bases at V and 3 bases at J, with 15 bases between the two ends. The CDR3 is 15 amino acids.

This clone occurred once. V gene TRBV2 combines with J gene TRBJ2-3; tentative D call: TRBD2 (6 bases). V shed 1 base and J shed 4 bases, with 6 bases lying between them. The CDR3 covers 13 residues. The germline gives CDR1 SNHLY, CDR2 FYNNEI. The CDR3 loop is CASSEGGADTQYF. In DNA, the CDR3 is TGTGCCAGCAGTGAAGGGGGGGCAGATACGCAGTATTTT.

The V gene is TRBV5-1, the J gene TRBJ1-1; 7 bases map to TRBD1. The V gene end was trimmed by 0 bases and the J gene end by 4 bases; junction bases not matched to a gene: 6. Germline V lookup: CDR1 SGHRS, CDR2 YFSETQ. CDR3 length equals 15 residues. The CDR3 DNA is TGCGCCAGCAGCTTGGCAGGGGGACGTAGCACTGAAGCTTTCTTT. Translation: CASSLAGGRSTEAFF.

V usage is TRBV10-3 and J usage is TRBJ2-3; D might be TRBD2 (5 bases). Germline values: CDR1 ENHRY, CDR2 SYGVKD. Trimming removed 3 bases at V and 2 bases at J, with 18 bases between. The CDR3 contains 17 residues. The CDR3 nucleotides are TGTGCCATCAGTGACCACAATCCTGCGGGCGACACAGATACGCAGTATTTT. Translated: CAISDHNPAGDTDTQYF.

The gene calls are TRBV11-3 and TRBJ2-1; D gene ambiguous. V was trimmed by 1 base and J by 8 bases, leaving 6 bases between them. This CDR3 is 12 amino acids long. Germline lookup yields CDR1 SGHNT and CDR2 YENEEA. The CDR3: CASSLGVDEQFF. The CDR3 DNA reads TGTGCCAGCAGCTTAGGGGTAGATGAGCAGTTCTTC.

The genes are TRBV12-5 and TRBJ1-2, with TRBD1 as a possible D gene (6 bases). Germline V CDR1 and CDR2: LGHNT, FRNRAP. This CDR3 has 13 residues. Trimming took 3 bases from V and 4 from J, leaving 9 bases between them. CDR3 bases: TGTGCTAGTGGTTTACGGGGGGCCTATGGCTACACCTTC. It yields the protein CASGLRGAYGYTF.

This clone was observed a few times. This sequence joins TRBV6-1 and TRBJ2-7, with 10 bases aligning to TRBD1. Losses at the gene ends were 3 bases for V and 2 bases for J; bases not matched to a gene: 1. Per germline, CDR1 MNHNS and CDR2 SASEGT. The CDR3 runs to 14 residues. The DNA for the CDR3 is TGTGCCAGCAGTGACGGACAGGGGGCCTACGAGCAGTACGTC. It translates to CASSDGQGAYEQYV.

The V call is TRBV5-1, the J call TRBJ2-3; a weak D match, TRBD2 (6 bases). This CDR3 is 17 amino acids long. The germline V and J ends were trimmed by 1 base and 1 base, with 16 bases remaining between them. Germline CDR1 is SGHRS and CDR2 is YFSETQ. CDR3: CASSLNRGTHRTDTQYF. The CDR3 coding sequence is TGCGCCAGCAGCTTGAATCGGGGGACCCATCGCACAGATACGCAGTATTTT.

The chain employs TRBV11-2 and TRBJ2-3; maybe TRBD2 (6 bases). V was pared by 6 bases and J by 5 bases, with 18 bases between. CDR3 length: 15 residues. Germline CDR1 is SGHAT and CDR2 is FQNNGV. CDR3 coding DNA: TGTGCCAGCAGGTCGGGGCAGGACTACATAGATACGCAGTATTTT. Translated: CASRSGQDYIDTQYF.

There are a few counts of this clone. The chain joins TRBV19 to TRBJ2-1; D is perhaps TRBD1 (5 bases). Germline lookup yields CDR1 LNHDA and CDR2 SQIVND (reference sequence). This CDR3 region has 12 residues. Between the trimmed V and J ends, which lost 6 bases and 6 bases, there was a span of 9 bases. The chain's CDR3 is CASSNQGNEQFF. For the CDR3, the DNA is TGTGCCAGTAGCAACCAGGGCAATGAGCAGTTCTTC.

This sequence joins TRBV6-6 and TRBJ2-3, with TRBD2 identical over 11 bases. J gave up 2 bases and V 5 bases, and 18 bases lay outside the gene matches. The CDR3 is 20 amino acids. The germline CDR1 and CDR2 sequences are MNHNY and SVGAGI (reference sequence). The CDR3 DNA reads TGTGCCAGCAGTCCTCTCCCCCTAGCGGGGGGCCAAGGGCCCACAGATACGCAGTATTTT. It specifies CASSPLPLAGGQGPTDTQYF.

The chain recombines TRBV3-1 (or the pseudogene TRBV3-2) with TRBJ1-2; D gene uncertain. CDR3 length: 13 residues. The germline gives CDR1 LGHDT, CDR2 YNNKEL (reference sequence). The V end lost 6 bases, the J end lost 7 bases, and 15 bases lay between the germline ends. As DNA, the CDR3 is TGTGCCAGCAGTCATAATACTGCCTCTGGCTACACCTTC. Residues: CASSHNTASGYTF.

J is TRBJ2-6 and V is TRBV10-2, with D possibly being TRBD2 (7 bases). Germline loops: CDR1 WSHSY, CDR2 SAAADI. CDR3 size: 18 residues. V lost 4 bases and J 2 bases, leaving 18 bases between the germline ends. The CDR3 protein is CASSGRSGGVPGANVLTF. CDR3 nucleotides: TGCGCCAGCAGTGGTCGGTCGGGGGGCGTGCCTGGGGCCAACGTCCTGACTTTC.

The chain employs TRBV7-2 and TRBJ1-2, with 9 bases fitting TRBD1. The germline V gene has CDR1 SGHTA and CDR2 FQGNSA. J lost 6 bases, V lost 5 bases, and 4 bases had no gene match. This CDR3 region has 13 residues. This chain's CDR3 is CASSTTGGNGYTF. The CDR3 coding sequence is TGTGCCAGCAGCACGACAGGGGGAAATGGCTACACCTTC.

The chain is built from TRBV5-4 and TRBJ2-7, with D uncertain. The germline gives CDR1 SGHNT, CDR2 YYREEE (reference sequence). This CDR3 is built from 12 residues. V was cut by 4 bases and J by 6 bases, with 11 bases left in between. CDR3 sequence: CASSLDGSEQYV. The CDR3 DNA is TGTGCCAGCAGCCTGGACGGGTCCGAGCAGTACGTC.

The V gene is TRBV27, the J gene TRBJ2-5; D gene uncertain. V lost 1 base to trimming and J lost 7 bases, with 10 bases between them. The CDR3 loop spans 13 amino acids. Germline V gene data show CDR1 as MNHEY and CDR2 as SMNVEV (reference sequence). The CDR3 here is CASSLFWGRTQYF. CDR3 nucleotide sequence: TGTGCCAGCAGTTTATTTTGGGGAAGGACCCAGTACTTC.

The chain joins TRBV29-1 to TRBJ1-4; 9 bases line up with TRBD1. CDR3 length: 13 residues. Trimming took 5 bases from V and 4 from J; bases not matched to a gene: 2. From germline, CDR1 is SQVTM and CDR2 ANQGSEA. CDR3 coding DNA: TGCAGCGTTCGACAGGGGGTTAATGAAAAACTGTTTTTT. Translating it yields CSVRQGVNEKLFF.

V usage is TRBV12-3 or TRBV12-4 and J usage is TRBJ2-7; no definite D call. This CDR3 comprises 11 residues. The V end lost 6 bases, the J end lost 5 bases, and 8 bases lay between the germline ends. The CDR3 sequence is CASSLRDEQYF. The CDR3 DNA follows: TGTGCCAGCAGCCTAAGGGACGAGCAGTACTTC.

This clone appeared a few times. CDR3 bases: TGTGCCAGTAGTATGGGAGTTGCCTACGAGCAGTACGTC. It translates to CASSMGVAYEQYV. The chain links TRBV19 to TRBJ2-7; weak D call: TRBD2 (5 bases). Germline V gene sequence: CDR1 LNHDA, CDR2 SQIVND (reference sequence). Trimming took off 3 bases at V and 2 bases at J, with 8 bases between the two ends. The CDR3 loop spans 13 amino acids.

This clone was counted a few times. The chain joins TRBV11-2 to TRBJ1-2; D remains ambiguous. The CDR3 runs to 16 residues. Germline V lookup: CDR1 SGHAT, CDR2 FQNNGV. The V and J ends lost 4 bases and 4 bases respectively, with 19 bases between them. The CDR3 DNA sequence: TGTGCCAGCAGCTCGGCTTTCGGGTCCGCTTCCTATGGCTACACCTTC. As protein: CASSSAFGSASYGYTF.

The rearrangement joins TRBV24-1 to TRBJ1-1; D not resolved. Per germline, CDR1 KGHDR and CDR2 SFDVKD. CDR3 length: 13 residues. Trimming left V 7 bases short and J 1 base short, with 9 bases between. CDR3: CATRDPWNTEAFF. The CDR3 region has the DNA TGTGCCACCAGAGACCCTTGGAACACTGAAGCTTTCTTT.

This sequence joins TRBV9 and TRBJ1-1; D is undetermined. CDR3 size: 14 residues. Germline V CDR1 and CDR2: SGDLS, YYNGEE. Trimming took off 0 bases at V and 3 bases at J, with 9 bases between the two ends. This CDR3 is CASSVAREDTEAFF. In DNA, the CDR3 is TGTGCCAGCAGCGTAGCTCGAGAAGACACTGAAGCTTTCTTT.

The chain uses TRBV7-9 and TRBJ2-1; possibly TRBD1 for D (7 bases). The CDR3 sequence is 16 residues long. The V gene's germline CDR1 is SEHNR and CDR2 FQNEAQ (reference sequence). Trimming shortened V by 6 bases and J by 7 bases, and 22 bases separated the two germline ends. CDR3 bases: TGTGCCAGCAGTTCCTTTGAAGGGGGCGCGGGGAATGAGCAGTTCTTC. Translating gives CASSSFEGGAGNEQFF.

The chain is built from TRBV6-6 and TRBJ1-3; 7 nucleotides match TRBD1. After removal of 6 bases from V and 7 bases from J, the junction contained 6 bases not matched to a gene. Germline V CDR1 and CDR2: MNHNY, SVGAGI (reference sequence). The CDR3 is 13 amino acids. CDR3 in DNA: TGTGCCAGCAGCCCGACAGGGAAGAACACCATATATTTT. Translating it yields CASSPTGKNTIYF.

This CDR3 is CATSDRTGMNTEAFF. CDR3 in DNA: TGTGCCACCAGTGATCGGACAGGGATGAACACTGAAGCTTTCTTT. This chain links TRBV24-1 with TRBJ1-1; 8 positions match TRBD1. Germline-derived CDR1 and CDR2 are KGHDR and SFDVKD. Trimming took 3 bases from V and 0 from J; bases not matched to a gene: 2. The CDR3 extends over 15 amino acids.

On this clone itself: Distinct nucleotide sequences in the sample also encode this CDR3. The gene calls are TRBV12-3 or TRBV12-4 and TRBJ2-3, with no clear D. V lost 3 bases, J lost 6 bases, and 4 bases lay in between. The CDR3 totals 11 residues. The CDR3 protein is CASSFRDTQYF. CDR3 DNA: TGTGCCAGCAGTTTCAGGGATACGCAGTATTTT.

V is TRBV19 and J is TRBJ2-7; TRBD2 might be the D (5 bases). Germline V gives CDR1 LNHDA, CDR2 SQIVND (reference sequence). V gave up 5 bases and J gave up 5 bases, with 10 bases separating them. The CDR3 covers 12 residues. DNA of the CDR3: TGTGCCAGTAGTGGGAGTAGGGACGAGCAGTACTTC. Its translation: CASSGSRDEQYF.

The CDR3 nucleotides are TGTGCCAGCTTCGACCCAACGACCCCCACAAAGCAGTACTTC. This gives the protein CASFDPTTPTKQYF. The V call is TRBV19, the J call TRBJ2-7; no reliable D call. This CDR3 region has 14 residues. Trimming pared 9 bases from V and 8 bases from J, leaving 23 bases between. Germline V gives CDR1 LNHDA, CDR2 SQIVND (reference sequence).

This chain links TRBV2 with TRBJ2-3, with 9 bases lining up with TRBD2. The CDR3 contains 13 residues. The ends lost 8 bases at V and 3 bases at J; junction bases unmatched: 3. Germline CDR1 SNHLY, CDR2 FYNNEI. The CDR3 is CASLAGGTDTQYF. CDR3 in DNA: TGTGCCAGCCTGGCGGGGGGGACAGATACGCAGTATTTT.

The chain has TRBV5-4 and TRBJ2-3; perhaps TRBD2 as D (7 bases). CDR3 length: 14 amino acids. V lost 1 base and J lost 5, with 11 bases in between. Germline lookup yields CDR1 SGHNT and CDR2 YYREEE (reference sequence). The CDR3 protein is CASSLSRGGDTQYF. The CDR3 DNA reads as TGTGCCAGCAGCTTGTCGAGGGGGGGAGATACGCAGTATTTT. The full variable domain, its missing parts supplied by reference TRBV5-4 and TRBJ2-3, is ETGVTQSPTHLIKTRGQQVTLRCSSQSGHNTVSWYQQALGQGPQFIFQYYREEENGRGNFPPRFSGLQFPNYSSELNVNALELDDSALYLCASSLSRGGDTQYFGPGTRLTVL.

This chain connects TRBV9 to TRBJ2-3; D possibly corresponds to TRBD2 (7 bases). With 0 bases removed from V and 5 bases from J, the gap between germline ends came to 16 bases. This CDR3 contains 16 residues. Germline CDR1 and CDR2: SGDLS and YYNGEE. CDR3 in DNA: TGTGCCAGCAGCGTAGTGGGAGGGGGAGCAGGAGATACGCAGTATTTT. Translation: CASSVVGGGAGDTQYF.